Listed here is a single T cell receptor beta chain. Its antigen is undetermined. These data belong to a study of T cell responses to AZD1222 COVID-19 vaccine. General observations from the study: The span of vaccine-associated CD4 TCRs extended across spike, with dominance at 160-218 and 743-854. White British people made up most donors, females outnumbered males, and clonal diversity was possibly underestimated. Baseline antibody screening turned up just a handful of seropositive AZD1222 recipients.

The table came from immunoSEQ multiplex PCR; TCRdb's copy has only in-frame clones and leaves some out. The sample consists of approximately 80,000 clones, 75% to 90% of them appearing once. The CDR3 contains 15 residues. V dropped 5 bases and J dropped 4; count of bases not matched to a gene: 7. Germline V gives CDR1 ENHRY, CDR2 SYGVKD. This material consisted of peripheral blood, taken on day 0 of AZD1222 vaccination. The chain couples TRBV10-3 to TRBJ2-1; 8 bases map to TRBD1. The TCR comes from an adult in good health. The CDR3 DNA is TGTGCCATCAGTAAGGACCGGGACAGGTACAATGAGCAGTTCTTC. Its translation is CAISKDRDRYNEQFF.